A selection of T cell receptor beta chains follows, all from one sample in a study of T cells in Graves' hyperthyroidism and ophthalmopathy. TCRdb reprocessed the multiplex PCR reads with MiXCR, giving one entry per CDR3 protein. The data hold about 400,000 distinct CDR3 sequences, with about 15% observed a single time. Sequencing used blood. The receptors derive from a woman aged 25 to 39 with Graves' hyperthyroidism. Each CDR3 is given without its conserved first and last residue.

TRBV11-1	TRBJ2-1	ASRTTSGRTYEQF
TRBV2	TRBJ2-7	ASSEVRRQY
TRBV27	TRBJ1-3	ASSLKPGNTIY
TRBV6-1	TRBJ1-2	ASSEAEGAGYGYT
TRBV18	TRBJ1-2	ASSPPTRDDGYT
TRBV28	TRBJ2-7	ASSLLLAGSYEQY
TRBV3-1	TRBJ2-1	ASSQYTRLAGVPGQF
TRBV5-1	TRBJ1-1	ASSDGVGTEAF
TRBV28	TRBJ2-1	ASSPSGLLPSEQF
TRBV24-1	TRBJ1-2	ATSANRQGSGYT
TRBV5-1	TRBJ2-1	ASSLRAGANEQF
TRBV20-1	TRBJ2-1	SARDGSGAGYNEQF
TRBV5-1	TRBJ2-5	ASRVGFDRAETQY
TRBV9	TRBJ2-5	ASSGAREETQY
TRBV27	TRBJ1-3	ASSLLGDSGNTIY
TRBV28	TRBJ2-7	ASSSRSSYERY
TRBV19	TRBJ2-3	ASSIAYYGTDTQY
TRBV7-9	TRBJ2-3	VSSEEPGLAGVDTQY
TRBV28	TRBJ1-1	ASSFTGTGGEYNTEAF
TRBV20-1	TRBJ2-1	SAALGVEQF
TRBV25-1	TRBJ2-5	ASSGAFGSRGGTQY
TRBV20-1	TRBJ1-1	SAREAGVGTEAF
TRBV7-2	TRBJ2-4	ASSFSKNIQY
TRBV29-1	TRBJ2-3	SVRTGSDTQY
TRBV29-1	TRBJ1-5	SVEVNSNQPQH
TRBV24-1	TRBJ2-5	ATSDSGRTSRETQY
TRBV4-1	TRBJ2-5	ASSQGGNSGSQETQY
TRBV5-5	TRBJ1-1	ASSVGPNPNTEAF
TRBV7-9	TRBJ1-5	ASSLGAGLFQH
TRBV28	TRBJ2-7	ASMGLAGVGDEQY